Listed here is a single T cell receptor (beta chain). Its antigen is still unknown. No much larger clone exists at a distance of one base, and base qualities are not known. No treatment had been received by any patient before thyroid surgery. Using T-cell receptor beta sequencing, the researchers looked back retrospectively at clinical samples from patients, gathered between about 2012 and 2019. This record belongs to a study of metastatic and nonmetastatic thyroid tumors (dated by TCRdb to about 2020). For context, the study as a whole: For patients with malignant and with benign thyroid disease, the researchers compared repertoires between peripheral blood samples and tumor or nodule tissue samples.

Libraries came from PCR. TCRdb records Illumina HiSeq 4000 as the sequencer. The TCR beta-chain CDR3 region of each patient was profiled by high-throughput sequencing. As for the authors' bioinformatics: A classifier to discriminate distant-metastatic papillary thyroid cancer patients was built from CDR3 differences across clinicopathological groups. Repertoire diversity was assessed with the Shannon index, and tumor-blood repertoire similarity with the Morisita-Horn index. The public reads were run again by TCRdb, first through fastp at Q25 and then through MiXCR, and only productive beta chains were kept. The authors' filters were not applied to this entry. Present in this sample are almost 35,000 clones, approximately 40% of which were seen just once. 22% of the sample is held by the ten biggest clonotypes. Results and caveats for the whole study, not just this receptor: TCR beta diversity was reported as significantly higher in malignant tumors than in benign nodules, in both blood and tumor samples.

The V end gives up 6 bases and the J end 2 bases, leaving 9 bases in the junction not matched to a gene. Counted from cysteine to phenylalanine, this CDR3 has 16 amino acids. The retained sequence is limited to the CDR3, 48 bases, with the frame set at the first base. CDR1 is given as MDHEN and CDR2 as SYDVKM, both from the germline V gene. This clonotype originated in a female donor with papillary thyroid cancer or a benign thyroid nodule (not recorded which). Some clones in this sample may be carry-over from other donors' samples. Sequencing input: tumor tissue. The chain is encoded by TRBV28 joined to TRBJ2-7, with 11 bases aligning to TRBD2. The bases read TGTGCCAGCAGGTTCACTAGCGGGAGAAACCCCTACGAGCAGTACTTC. This translates into CASRFTSGRNPYEQYF. The full variable domain, completed from the reference TRBV28 and TRBJ2-7 proteins outside the CDR3, reads DVKVTQSSRYLVKRTGEKVFLECVQDMDHENMFWYRQDPGLGLRLIYFSYDVKMKEKGDIPEGYSVSREKKERFSLILESASTNQTSMYLCASRFTSGRNPYEQYFGPGTRLTVT.